These T cell receptor beta chains were read from a single sample in a study of blood T cell repertoires in COVID-19. The table came from immunoSEQ multiplex PCR; TCRdb's copy has only in-frame clones and leaves some out. Among about 310,000 clones listed, approximately 89% were seen once. The sequenced sample consisted of peripheral blood. All receptors derive from a woman in her forties or fifties who had recovered from COVID-19. CDR3s include the opening cysteine and the closing phenylalanine or tryptophan. A D gene is named only where the DNA matches it firmly. Clone size is shown for a subset of rows, as once, few, many or a class of expanded clone.

j_call	d_call	v_call	clone_size	cdr3_aa	cdr3_nt
TRBJ2-1	-	TRBV6-2/TRBV6-3	-	CASSRRRDSTPGEQFF	TGTGCCAGCAGTAGACGCCGGGACTCGACCCCGGGGGAGCAGTTCTTC
TRBJ1-4	TRBD1	TRBV4-2	-	CASSRKFGQAPTNEKLFF	TGTGCCAGCAGCCGCAAATTCGGACAGGCTCCTACTAATGAAAAACTGTTTTTT
TRBJ2-1	-	TRBV6-1	-	CASSPTGSNEQFF	TGTGCCAGCAGTCCTACAGGTTCCAATGAGCAGTTCTTC
TRBJ1-6	-	TRBV10-3	-	CAISEGLRRRRRFYNSPLHF	TGTGCCATCAGTGAGGGTTTAAGGAGACGGAGACGGTTCTATAATTCACCCCTCCACTTT
TRBJ1-2	-	TRBV7-2	-	CASSWIRGDYGYTF	TGTGCCAGCAGCTGGATTCGGGGGGACTATGGCTACACCTTC
TRBJ2-7	-	TRBV30	-	CAWSVHGSFYEQYF	TGTGCCTGGAGTGTACACGGGAGCTTCTACGAGCAGTACTTC
TRBJ2-3	TRBD2	TRBV4-2	-	CASSQVGLADGADTQYF	TGTGCCAGCAGCCAAGTGGGACTAGCGGATGGAGCAGATACGCAGTATTTT
TRBJ1-1	-	TRBV27	-	CASAQGRTEAFF	TGTGCCAGCGCCCAGGGAAGAACTGAAGCTTTCTTT
TRBJ2-3	-	TRBV11-2	-	CASSLRSPRATDTQYF	TGTGCCAGCAGCCTCCGTTCACCGCGGGCGACAGATACGCAGTATTTT
TRBJ2-1	TRBD1	TRBV27	-	CASADRGLKNEQFF	TGTGCCAGCGCGGACAGGGGTTTGAAAAATGAGCAGTTCTTC
TRBJ1-5	TRBD1	TRBV9	-	CASSEGTGAQPQHF	TGTGCCAGCAGCGAAGGGACAGGCGCTCAGCCCCAGCATTTT
TRBJ1-5	-	TRBV27	-	CASSLSYSWGNQPQHF	TGTGCCAGCAGTTTATCGTACAGCTGGGGCAATCAGCCCCAGCATTTT
TRBJ2-3	TRBD2	TRBV4-3	-	CASSQVAGGDTDTQYF	TGCGCCAGCAGCCAAGTAGCGGGGGGAGACACAGATACGCAGTATTTT
TRBJ2-1	TRBD2	TRBV7-3	few	CASSLSPGGGYNEQFF	TGTGCCAGCAGCTTATCCCCCGGGGGGGGTTACAATGAGCAGTTCTTC
TRBJ2-1	-	TRBV5-4	-	CASSSKDRDNEQFF	TGTGCCAGCAGCTCTAAGGACAGAGACAATGAGCAGTTCTTC
TRBJ1-5	-	TRBV19	-	CATRGPRLPQHF	TGTGCCACCAGGGGCCCCCGTTTACCCCAGCATTTT
TRBJ1-4	-	TRBV14	-	CASSQDPSWSFNEKLFF	TGTGCCAGCAGCCAAGACCCTAGTTGGAGTTTTAATGAAAAACTGTTTTTT
TRBJ2-3	TRBD2	TRBV5-5	-	CASSLVTSGTDTQYF	TGTGCCAGCAGCTTGGTCACTAGCGGCACAGATACGCAGTATTTT
TRBJ2-7	TRBD1	TRBV5-1	-	CASSLGGTGVYYEQYF	TGCGCCAGCAGCTTGGGCGGGACAGGAGTATACTACGAGCAGTACTTC
TRBJ2-2	TRBD1	TRBV6-4	-	CASRAQGIGTGELFF	TGTGCCAGCAGGGCACAGGGGATCGGCACCGGGGAGCTGTTTTTT
TRBJ2-2	TRBD2	TRBV27	-	CASSLSGLAGGVGELFF	TGTGCCAGCAGTTTATCGGGACTAGCGGGAGGAGTCGGGGAGCTGTTTTTT
TRBJ2-6	-	TRBV19	-	CASRIPGAGANVLTF	TGTGCCAGTAGAATTCCAGGGGCAGGGGCCAACGTCCTGACTTTC
TRBJ2-5	-	TRBV7-2	-	CASSLRDSLGETQYF	TGTGCCAGCAGCTTAAGGGACTCCCTCGGAGAGACCCAGTACTTC
TRBJ2-7	-	TRBV7-2	-	CASSLQGRTYEQYF	TGTGCCAGCAGCTTACAGGGGCGAACCTACGAGCAGTACTTC
TRBJ2-1	-	TRBV4-3	-	CASSQGLDSYNEQFF	TGCGCCAGCAGCCAAGGGCTAGACTCTTACAATGAGCAGTTCTTC
TRBJ2-1	-	TRBV5-6	-	CASSLRLAVVSYNEQFF	TGTGCCAGCAGCTTGCGCCTAGCTGTAGTCTCCTACAATGAGCAGTTCTTC
TRBJ2-7	-	TRBV5-1	few	CASSPAHTSSSYEQYF	TGCGCCAGCAGTCCTGCACATACTAGCAGCTCCTACGAGCAGTACTTC
TRBJ2-1	TRBD2	TRBV9	-	CASSPRSLAQNEQFF	TGTGCCAGCAGCCCGAGGTCACTAGCGCAGAATGAGCAGTTCTTC
TRBJ2-3	TRBD1	TRBV30	-	CAWSRTGRDTQYF	TGTGCCTGGTCCCGGACAGGGAGAGATACGCAGTATTTT
TRBJ1-2	TRBD1	TRBV5-5	-	CASSEGQGGNYGYTF	TGTGCCAGCAGCGAGGGACAGGGGGGGAACTATGGCTACACCTTC
TRBJ1-1	-	TRBV12-3/TRBV12-4	-	CASRERTEAFF	TGTGCCAGCCGAGAGCGAACTGAAGCTTTCTTT
TRBJ2-7	TRBD1	TRBV7-9	-	CASSSPGTGAYEQYF	TGTGCCAGCAGCTCTCCCGGGACAGGAGCCTACGAGCAGTACTTC
TRBJ1-1	-	TRBV9	-	CASSVVSRDTEAFF	TGTGCCAGCAGCGTAGTGTCCAGGGACACTGAAGCTTTCTTT
TRBJ2-1	TRBD2	TRBV7-2	-	CASSLASAGGGHNEQFF	TGTGCCAGCAGCTTAGCCTCGGCGGGAGGCGGCCACAATGAGCAGTTCTTC
TRBJ2-7	TRBD2	TRBV5-4	-	CASSSGTSGYEQYF	TGTGCCAGCAGCTCGGGGACTAGCGGCTACGAGCAGTACTTC
TRBJ2-1	-	TRBV28	-	CASSLRSYNEQFF	TGTGCCAGCAGTTTACGGAGCTACAATGAGCAGTTCTTC
TRBJ2-7	-	TRBV18	-	CASSPQVGTFSYEQYF	TGTGCCAGCTCACCGCAAGTCGGGACTTTCTCCTACGAGCAGTACTTC
TRBJ2-2	-	TRBV5-3	-	CARSTRQRSNTGELFF	TGTGCCAGAAGCACCCGACAGCGCTCGAACACCGGGGAGCTGTTTTTT
TRBJ2-7	TRBD1	TRBV7-2	-	CASSVQGTTFEQYF	TGTGCCAGCTCGGTACAGGGGACCACCTTCGAGCAGTACTTC